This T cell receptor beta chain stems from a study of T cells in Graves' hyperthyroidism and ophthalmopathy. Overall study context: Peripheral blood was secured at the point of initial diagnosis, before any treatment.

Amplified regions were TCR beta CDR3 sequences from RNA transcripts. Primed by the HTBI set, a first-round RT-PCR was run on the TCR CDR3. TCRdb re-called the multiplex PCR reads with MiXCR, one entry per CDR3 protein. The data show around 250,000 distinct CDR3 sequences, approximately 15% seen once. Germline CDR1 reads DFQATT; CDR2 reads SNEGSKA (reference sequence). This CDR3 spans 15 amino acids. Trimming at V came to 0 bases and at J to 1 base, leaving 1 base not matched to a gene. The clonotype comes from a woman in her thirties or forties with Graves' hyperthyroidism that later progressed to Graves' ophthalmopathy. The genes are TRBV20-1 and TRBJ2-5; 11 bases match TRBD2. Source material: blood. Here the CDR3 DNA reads TGCAGTGCTAGAGAGGGGACTAGCGGCCAAGAGACCCAGTACTTC. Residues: CSAREGTSGQETQYF.